The sequence of this T cell receptor beta chain was determined in a study of blood T cell repertoires in COVID-19. Germline V gives CDR1 MDHEN, CDR2 SYDVKM. V shed 2 bases, J shed 3 bases, and the junction held 4 bases outside the gene matches. This CDR3 has 14 amino acids. The table came from immunoSEQ multiplex PCR; TCRdb's copy has only in-frame clones and leaves some out. Here the sample spans fewer than 150,000 clones, roughly 70% being singletons. The source of this sequence is a human donor with acute or convalescent COVID-19. The donor label of this sample is uncertain. What was sequenced was peripheral blood. The chain has TRBV28 and TRBJ2-7, with 7 bases matching TRBD1. The DNA for the CDR3 is TGTGCCAGCAGTTTAACAACAGGGGACTACGAGCAGTACTTC. It codes for CASSLTTGDYEQYF.